Shown below are 2 T cell receptor beta chains from a single sample sequenced in a study of radiotherapy plus CTLA-4 blockade in lung cancer. Generated by immunoSEQ multiplex PCR, the TCRdb table keeps only in-frame clones and is missing some. The sample includes roughly 30,000 clones, approximately 80% seen only once; the top ten take roughly a quarter. The input for sequencing was peripheral blood, taken from a patient treated with radiotherapy plus ipilimumab. These receptors were collected from a human donor with non-small cell lung cancer that progressed on radiotherapy plus ipilimumab.

This sequence joins TRBV6-4 and TRBJ1-5; a weak D match, TRBD1 (5 bases). The V gene's germline CDR1 is MRHNA and CDR2 SNTAGT. V was shortened by 3 bases and J by 0 bases, with 15 bases between the two germline ends. The CDR3 runs to 17 residues. CDR3 DNA: TGTGCCAGCAGTGAAGGGCAGCGAGGGGATAGCAATCAGCCCCAGCATTTT. It specifies CASSEGQRGDSNQPQHF.

V and J are TRBV9 and TRBJ1-2; 10 bases align to TRBD1. With 0 bases clipped from V and 7 bases from J, the junction kept 18 bases outside the gene matches. CDR3 size: 19 residues. The germline V gene has CDR1 SGDLS and CDR2 YYNGEE. The CDR3 region has the DNA TGTGCCAGCAGCGTAGGTGGGGGAGGACAGGGGGTCCCGGCATGTGGCTACACCTTC. It translates to CASSVGGGGQGVPACGYTF.